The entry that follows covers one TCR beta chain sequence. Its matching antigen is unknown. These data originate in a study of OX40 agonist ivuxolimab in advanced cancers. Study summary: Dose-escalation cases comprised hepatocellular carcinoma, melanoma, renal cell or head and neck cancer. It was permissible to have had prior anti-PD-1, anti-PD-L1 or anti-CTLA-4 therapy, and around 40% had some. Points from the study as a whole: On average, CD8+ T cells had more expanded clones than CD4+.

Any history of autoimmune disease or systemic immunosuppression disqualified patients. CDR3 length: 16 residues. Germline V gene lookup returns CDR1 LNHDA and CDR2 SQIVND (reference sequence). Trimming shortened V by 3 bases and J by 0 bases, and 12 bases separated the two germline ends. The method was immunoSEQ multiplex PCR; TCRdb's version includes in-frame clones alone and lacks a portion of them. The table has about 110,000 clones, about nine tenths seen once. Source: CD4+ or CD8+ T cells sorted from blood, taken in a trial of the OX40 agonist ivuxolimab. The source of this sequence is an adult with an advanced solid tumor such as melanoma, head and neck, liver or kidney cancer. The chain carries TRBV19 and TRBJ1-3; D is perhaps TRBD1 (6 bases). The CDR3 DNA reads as TGTGCCAGTAGTATCGACAGGCCAAGCTCTGGAAACACCATATATTTT. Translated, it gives CASSIDRPSSGNTIYF.